This T cell receptor beta chain was sequenced during a study of T cell responses to AZD1222 COVID-19 vaccine. Study-level results: White British donors predominated, females outnumbered males, and clonal diversity was possibly underestimated. Nearly half of spike-specific TCRs reportedly go after variant regions that carry no mutations. Two AZD1222 doses significantly raised spike-specific TCR breadth and depth over controls. CD4 TCRs linked to vaccination spanned spike, dominating at 160-218 and 743-854.

The V and J ends lost 6 bases and 3 bases, in that order; junction bases with no gene match: 5. The CDR3 loop spans 13 amino acids. Germline assignment: CDR1 SQVTM and CDR2 ANQGSEA. Libraries were prepared by immunoSEQ multiplex PCR; TCRdb keeps only in-frame clonotypes and omits some of them. There are around 86,000 clones in the sample; about 90% occur only once, and about 8.4% lies in the top ten. Regarding this clone: The antigen is unknown.

Here the sequenced sample was peripheral blood, taken on day 0 of AZD1222 vaccination. The sequence was collected from an adult in good health. The chain links TRBV29-1 to TRBJ1-2; 9 bases are shared with TRBD1. CDR3 bases: TGCAGCGTCCTACGACAGGGGGACTATGGCTACACCTTC. Its protein product is CSVLRQGDYGYTF.